This T cell receptor beta chain originates from a study of shared clonotypes between healthy human individuals. TCRdb keeps only in-frame clones here, not all; method: immunoSEQ multiplex PCR. There are about 2.4 million clones in the sample; roughly 93% occur only once, and around 0.4% lies in the top ten. In the CD4+ fraction, cells were divided into CD45RA+ naive and CD45RA-negative memory subsets. CDR1 and CDR2 (germline): SGHRS, YFSETQ. CDR3 length: 16 residues. Trimming cost V 5 bases and J 3 bases; bases outside gene matches: 9. Sequenced sample: naive CD4+ T cells from PBMCs. Sample subset: CD45RA+ positively selected. The origin of this receptor is a man younger than 35 in good health. Some clones in this sample may be carry-over from other donors' samples. This chain joins TRBV5-1 and TRBJ2-3; 10 bases are shared with TRBD2. The CDR3 nucleotides are TGCGCCAGCAGGAGCTCTAGCGGGAGTAGAACAGATACGCAGTATTTT. Translated: CASRSSSGSRTDTQYF.